This entry lists 6 T cell receptor beta chains sequenced from one sample in a study of cytomegalovirus exposure and HLA in healthy donors. PCR employed 60 Vbeta and 13 Jbeta primers. Using immunoSEQ multiplex PCR, the repertoire was profiled, and TCRdb retains in-frame clones only, with some absent. The repertoire holds about 150,000 clones, with roughly 80% as singletons. Material: PBMCs. Receptors originate from a man under 40 in good health and CMV-seronegative.

The V call is TRBV5-4, the J call TRBJ2-1; possible D gene TRBD2, 6 bases. Germline V gene sequence: CDR1 SGHNT, CDR2 YYREEE (reference sequence). There are 15 residues in the CDR3. V lost 2 bases and J lost 1, with 10 bases in between. Here the CDR3 reads CASSFGGRSYNEQFF. The CDR3 DNA is TGTGCCAGCAGCTTTGGGGGGAGATCCTACAATGAGCAGTTCTTC.

Worth noting for this clone: Other DNA sequences from this sample encode an identical CDR3 as well. The chain uses TRBV5-1 and TRBJ2-1; 10 bases are shared with TRBD2. V dropped 2 bases and J dropped 2; count of bases not matched to a gene: 1. This CDR3 contains 15 residues. Germline CDR1 reads SGHRS; CDR2 reads YFSETQ. CDR3 region: CASSLGLAAYNEQFF. CDR3 DNA sequence: TGCGCCAGCAGCTTAGGACTAGCGGCCTACAATGAGCAGTTCTTC.

The rearrangement uses TRBV5-4 and TRBJ2-1; possibly TRBD2 for D (5 bases). Trimming took off 6 bases at V and 4 bases at J, with 17 bases between the two ends. CDR3 length: 15 residues. Germline values: CDR1 SGHNT, CDR2 YYREEE (reference sequence). CDR3 residues: CASISGPGKYNEQFF. For the CDR3, the DNA is TGTGCCAGCATCAGTGGCCCGGGGAAGTACAATGAGCAGTTCTTC.

The rearrangement uses TRBV19 and TRBJ1-2, with unresolved D. CDR1 is LNHDA, CDR2 SQIVND, per germline (reference sequence). CDR3 length equals 13 residues. Trimming took 4 bases from V and 0 from J, leaving 6 bases between them. Here the CDR3 reads CASSRQANYGYTF. CDR3 in DNA: TGTGCCAGTAGTAGGCAGGCTAACTATGGCTACACCTTC.

The chain carries TRBV2 and TRBJ2-2, with D possibly being TRBD2 (6 bases). In germline, CDR1 is SNHLY, CDR2 FYNNEI. The CDR3 runs 16 residues. Trimming pared 1 base from V and 5 bases from J, leaving 14 bases between. Here the CDR3 DNA reads TGTGCCAGCAGTGAAGGTGAAGGGAGGACGACCGGGGAGCTGTTTTTT. This encodes CASSEGEGRTTGELFF.

The J gene is TRBJ1-1, the V gene TRBV5-1; tentatively, D is TRBD1 (6 bases). Germline values: CDR1 SGHRS, CDR2 YFSETQ. This CDR3 region has 14 residues. Trimming removed 5 bases at V and 5 bases at J, with 16 bases between. CDR3 amino acids: CASRSAGGGTEAFF. The CDR3 region has the DNA TGCGCCAGCAGGAGTGCGGGGGGCGGAACTGAAGCTTTCTTT.